The 11 T cell receptor beta chains below all came from one sample that was sequenced in a study of naive and memory T cell subsets. An equimolar mix of two oligonucleotides served as the beta constant-region primer for TRBC1 and TRBC2. Nested alpha and beta constant-region primers with the SP2 primer drove four PCR rounds on ligated cDNA. TCRdb analysed the UMI-ligation and nested PCR reads with MiXCR anew, one entry per CDR3 protein. This repertoire shows about 120,000 distinct CDR3 sequences, roughly 32% found once; its top ten account for approximately 0.9%. The sequencing input was central memory CD4+ T cells from blood. The receptors were gathered from a human donor in good health.

Ten or more counts support this clonotype. CDR3 sequence (DNA): TGCAGTGCTAGAGGTTTTTTGCGGGGAGCCACAGATACGCAGTATTTT. This encodes CSARGFLRGATDTQYF. The J gene is TRBJ2-3, the V gene TRBV20-1, with a weak D call TRBD2 (6 bases). V was pared by 1 base and J by 2 bases, with 16 bases between. This CDR3 is 16 amino acids long. Germline assignment: CDR1 DFQATT and CDR2 SNEGSKA (reference sequence).

The chain combines TRBV28 with TRBJ2-5; 8 nucleotides match TRBD2. Per the germline V gene, CDR1 is MDHEN and CDR2 is SYDVKM. The V gene end was trimmed by 1 base and the J gene end by 5 bases; junction bases not matched to a gene: 6. This CDR3 is 15 amino acids long. The CDR3 bases are TGTGCCAGCAGTTTATCGGGGGGGGCGGTGGAGACCCAGTACTTC. It yields the protein CASSLSGGAVETQYF.

The chain joins TRBV20-1 to TRBJ2-1; D possibly uses TRBD1 or TRBD2 (5 bases each). Germline CDR1 reads DFQATT; CDR2 reads SNEGSKA (reference sequence). The CDR3 is 12 amino acids. CDR3 coding DNA: TGCGGTGGCCAGAGGGGTCTCAATGAGCAGTTCTTC. Its protein product is CGGQRGLNEQFF.

The J gene is TRBJ2-7, the V gene TRBV28; D is perhaps TRBD1 (6 bases). V gave up 5 bases and J gave up 3 bases, with 20 bases separating them. Germline CDR1 reads MDHEN; CDR2 reads SYDVKM. This CDR3 comprises 16 residues. As DNA, the CDR3 is TGTGCCAGCAGTCCCCCTCGGGGACAATTAATCTACGAGCAGTACTTC. Amino acids: CASSPPRGQLIYEQYF.

By its share, this clonotype is medium-sized. This chain uses TRBV28 with TRBJ2-7; 8 nucleotides align to TRBD1. The junction had 5 bases not matched to a gene; V was cut back by 5 bases and J by 2 bases. The CDR3 consists of 14 residues. Looked up from germline, CDR1 is MDHEN and CDR2 is SYDVKM. The DNA of the CDR3 is TGTGCCAGCAGTGCAGGGGGCGTAGCCTACGAGCAGTACTTC. Encoded protein: CASSAGGVAYEQYF.

This chain uses TRBV18 with TRBJ1-1; D unclear. There are 13 residues in the CDR3. V gave up 5 bases and J gave up 1 base, with 8 bases separating them. CDR1 and CDR2 (germline): KGHSH, LQKENI. The CDR3 is CASSAGQNTEAFF. As DNA, the CDR3 is TGTGCCAGCTCAGCGGGCCAGAACACTGAAGCTTTCTTT.

The chain joins TRBV10-3 to TRBJ1-1, with 9 bases matching TRBD1. Germline loops: CDR1 ENHRY, CDR2 SYGVKD. Trimming removed 6 bases from V and 6 bases from J; junction bases left unmatched: 8. CDR3 length: 14 residues. Here the CDR3 reads CAISPGQGRSEAFF. The CDR3 nucleotides read TGTGCCATCAGCCCGGGACAGGGAAGGTCTGAAGCTTTCTTT.

The chain uses TRBV6-7 and TRBJ2-1; 8 bases are a match to TRBD2. TRBV6-7 qualifies as an ORF whose function is uncertain. Trimming removed 2 bases from V and 3 bases from J; junction bases left unmatched: 6. This CDR3 has 16 residues. This CDR3 reads CASSYPLSGGYNEQFF. The CDR3 nucleotides read TGTGCCAGCAGTTACCCCTTAAGCGGGGGCTACAATGAGCAGTTCTTC.

V and J are TRBV6-2 or TRBV6-3 and TRBJ2-1; 9 bases map to TRBD1. CDR1 MNHEY and CDR2 SVGEGT come from the germline V gene. CDR3 length equals 16 residues. After removal of 2 bases from V and 5 bases from J, the junction contained 7 bases not matched to a gene. As DNA, the CDR3 is TGTGCCAGCAGTTACCGCGGGACAGGGTTCAACAATGAGCAGTTCTTC. Protein sequence: CASSYRGTGFNNEQFF.

The genes are TRBV10-3 and TRBJ1-1; 7 positions agree with TRBD1. The germline gives CDR1 ENHRY, CDR2 SYGVKD. J was trimmed by 5 bases and V by 2 bases; bases with no gene match: 11. The CDR3 runs to 16 residues. CDR3 sequence (DNA): TGTGCCATCAGTGAGGATCAGACAGGGAGAGTAACTGAAGCTTTCTTT. Encoded protein: CAISEDQTGRVTEAFF.

This clonotype was seen a handful of times. The chain combines TRBV30 with TRBJ1-2; TRBD1 aligns across 8 bases. Trimming cost V 7 bases and J 7 bases; bases outside gene matches: 8. Looked up from germline, CDR1 is GTSNPN and CDR2 is SVGIG (reference sequence). The CDR3 is 12 amino acids. CDR3 loop: CASADRVRGYTF. Written as DNA, the CDR3 is TGTGCCTCCGCGGACAGGGTGCGTGGCTACACCTTC. Complete variable domain (other parts from reference TRBV30 and TRBJ1-2): SQTIHQWPATLVQPVGSPLSLECTVEGTSNPNLYWYRQAAGRGLQLLFYSVGIGQISSEVPQNLSASRPQDRQFILSSKKLLLSDSGFYLCASADRVRGYTFGSGTRLTVV.